This entry lists 26 T cell receptor beta chains sequenced from one sample in a study of T cells in Graves' hyperthyroidism and ophthalmopathy. RNA transcripts were the template for amplifying TCR beta CDR3 regions. The TCR CDR3 was amplified in a first-round RT-PCR using the HTBI primer set. TCRdb passed the multiplex PCR reads through MiXCR, listing each CDR3 protein once. The repertoire holds around 210,000 distinct CDR3 sequences, with approximately 16% as singletons. The sequenced sample was blood. The origin of the receptors is a woman aged 50 to 60 with Graves' hyperthyroidism.

In its sample, this clonotype was seen many times. The chain recombines TRBV19 with TRBJ2-7, with D perhaps TRBD2 (6 bases). Germline V gives CDR1 LNHDA, CDR2 SQIVND (reference sequence). The CDR3 is 16 residues long. V gave up 7 bases and J gave up 3 bases, with 22 bases separating them. The CDR3 DNA is TGTGCCAGTACTCAATCGTACGGGGACTCAAACTACGAGCAGTACTTC. Residues: CASTQSYGDSNYEQYF. The full variable domain, its missing parts supplied by reference TRBV19 and TRBJ2-7, is DGGITQSPKYLFRKEGQNVTLSCEQNLNHDAMYWYRQDPGQGLRLIYYSQIVNDFQKGDIAEGYSVSREKKESFPLTVTSAQKNPTAFYLCASTQSYGDSNYEQYFGPGTRLTVT.

This clonotype showed up many times. CDR3 residues: CASSFPTLNTEAFF. CDR3 bases: TGTGCCAGCAGTTTCCCCACACTGAACACTGAAGCTTTCTTT. The gene calls are TRBV28 and TRBJ1-1; D ambiguous. The germline V gene has CDR1 MDHEN and CDR2 SYDVKM. The CDR3 has 14 amino acids. Trimming removed 3 bases from V and 0 bases from J, with 8 bases in between.

This clonotype was detected ten times or more. The genes are TRBV7-2 and TRBJ1-1; 7 nucleotides line up with TRBD1. The CDR3 extends over 14 amino acids. Germline loops: CDR1 SGHTA, CDR2 FQGNSA. V lost 1 base, J lost 5 bases, and 4 bases stayed unmatched. The CDR3: CASSLGRGRTEAFF. The CDR3 DNA reads TGTGCCAGCAGCTTAGGCAGGGGGAGGACTGAAGCTTTCTTT.

This clonotype was seen ten or more times. The rearrangement uses TRBV29-1 and TRBJ1-1, with no clear D. The CDR3 sequence is 10 residues long. Trimming pared 4 bases from V and 5 bases from J, leaving 5 bases between. Germline assignment: CDR1 SQVTM and CDR2 ANQGSEA. This CDR3 is CSVAWTEAFF. In DNA, the CDR3 is TGCAGCGTTGCGTGGACTGAAGCTTTCTTT.

V gene TRBV6-1 combines with J gene TRBJ2-5; 7 nucleotides match TRBD2. The CDR3 covers 14 residues. Unmatched junction bases numbered 7, after V lost 6 bases and J lost 3 bases. Germline values: CDR1 MNHNS, CDR2 SASEGT. CDR3 nucleotide sequence: TGTGCCAGCAGCGGAACCCTAGCGGAAGAGACCCAGTACTTC. Its protein product is CASSGTLAEETQYF.

There are a few counts of this clonotype. The chain recombines TRBV7-9 with TRBJ2-3; TRBD2 matches 12 bases. Germline V gene data show CDR1 as SEHNR and CDR2 as FQNEAQ (reference sequence). V lost 5 bases, J lost 9 bases, and 9 bases stayed unmatched. This CDR3 region has 15 residues. CDR3 loop: CASSQETSGSLTQYF. CDR3 coding DNA: TGTGCCAGCAGCCAAGAGACTAGCGGGAGTCTCACGCAGTATTTT.

The gene calls are TRBV28 and TRBJ2-4; TRBD1 is a possible D gene (6 bases). Trimming pared 2 bases from V and 2 bases from J, leaving 7 bases between. CDR1 is MDHEN, CDR2 SYDVKM, per germline. This CDR3 is built from 14 residues. The CDR3 DNA follows: TGTGCCAGCAGTTTACAGGGGACCAAAAACATTCAGTACTTC. Protein sequence: CASSLQGTKNIQYF.

This clonotype was detected only a few times. J is TRBJ2-1 and V is TRBV12-3 or TRBV12-4, with D possibly TRBD1 on 6 matching bases. V lost 2 bases to trimming and J lost 3 bases, with 11 bases between them. This CDR3 is 15 amino acids long. This chain's CDR3 is CASSLTRDIYNEQFF. The CDR3 DNA sequence: TGTGCCAGCAGTTTAACCCGGGACATCTACAATGAGCAGTTCTTC.

The chain carries TRBV7-6 and TRBJ2-1; TRBD2 aligns across 7 bases. CDR3 length: 15 amino acids. Germline V gives CDR1 SGHVS, CDR2 FNYEAQ. J was trimmed by 4 bases and V by 1 base; bases with no gene match: 4. The CDR3 nucleotides read TGTGCCAGCAGCTTAGGGGGCGGGAGATACAATGAGCAGTTCTTC. Translating gives CASSLGGGRYNEQFF.

This clonotype has ten or more counts. The gene calls are TRBV28 and TRBJ2-7, with D perhaps matching TRBD1 (6 bases). V was cut by 5 bases and J by 7 bases, with 12 bases left in between. Per the germline V gene, CDR1 is MDHEN and CDR2 is SYDVKM. The CDR3 has 12 amino acids. CDR3 region: CASSPQGGEQYF. The CDR3 bases are TGTGCCAGCAGTCCACAGGGTGGTGAGCAGTACTTC. The full variable domain, in which reference TRBV28 and TRBJ2-7 provide the parts outside the CDR3, is DVKVTQSSRYLVKRTGEKVFLECVQDMDHENMFWYRQDPGLGLRLIYFSYDVKMKEKGDIPEGYSVSREKKERFSLILESASTNQTSMYLCASSPQGGEQYFGPGTRLTVT.

The chain links TRBV7-9 to TRBJ2-3; TRBD1 matches at 9 bases. The CDR3 spans 16 residues. The J segment lost 4 bases and the V segment lost 0 bases, leaving 5 bases of the junction unmatched. Germline V lookup: CDR1 SEHNR, CDR2 FQNEAQ (reference sequence). CDR3 sequence reads: CASSLAGQGVADTQYF. CDR3 bases: TGTGCCAGCAGCTTAGCGGGACAGGGAGTAGCAGATACGCAGTATTTT.

This clonotype showed up many times. The gene calls are TRBV27 and TRBJ2-7; D could derive from TRBD1 or TRBD2 (5 bases each). The CDR3 has 16 amino acids. Germline V gives CDR1 MNHEY, CDR2 SMNVEV (reference sequence). V lost 5 bases to trimming and J lost 3 bases, with 20 bases between them. CDR3 amino acids: CASSPSPGRSVYEQYF. The DNA of the CDR3 is TGTGCCAGCAGTCCCTCCCCGGGACGCTCTGTCTACGAGCAGTACTTC.

This clonotype was recorded a few times. The rearrangement uses TRBV6-8 and TRBJ1-2; D remains unclear. The V and J ends lost 2 bases and 1 base respectively, with 8 bases between them. CDR1 is MNHGY and CDR2 is SAAAGT in the germline V gene. The CDR3 extends over 14 amino acids. The CDR3 DNA reads as TGTGCCAGCAGTTACCCCGGCAGTAACTATGGCTACACCTTC. As protein: CASSYPGSNYGYTF.

This clonotype came up many times. The chain employs TRBV19 and TRBJ2-5; 7 positions match TRBD1. This CDR3 has 14 residues. With 4 bases clipped from V and 4 bases from J, the junction kept 6 bases outside the gene matches. The germline CDR1 and CDR2 sequences are LNHDA and SQIVND (reference sequence). The DNA of the CDR3 is TGTGCCAGTAGTACTCCAGGGGGTCGAGAGACCCAGTACTTC. This encodes CASSTPGGRETQYF.

This clonotype has a single count. The chain couples TRBV4-1 to TRBJ2-7, with D perhaps matching TRBD1 (6 bases). This CDR3 is built from 14 residues. V lost 1 base, J lost 2 bases, and 9 bases lay in between. Looked up from germline, CDR1 is MGHRA and CDR2 is YSYEKL. The CDR3 loop reads CASSQAAGAYEQYF. The CDR3, as DNA: TGCGCCAGCAGCCAAGCGGCAGGGGCCTACGAGCAGTACTTC.

This clonotype came up many times. The rearrangement joins TRBV12-3 or TRBV12-4 to TRBJ2-5, with 7 nucleotides matching TRBD2. The CDR3 has 15 amino acids. J lost 2 bases, V lost 3 bases, and 6 bases had no gene match. Here the CDR3 DNA reads TGTGCCAGCAGTTTGGCTAGCGGACCTCAAGAGACCCAGTACTTC. This encodes CASSLASGPQETQYF.

Ten or more counts support this clonotype. This chain joins TRBV28 and TRBJ1-2; 8 positions match TRBD1. V trimming: 6 bases; J trimming: 2 bases; junction bases outside the gene matches: 2. CDR1 MDHEN and CDR2 SYDVKM come from the germline V gene. This CDR3 comprises 13 residues. In DNA, the CDR3 is TGTGCCAGCAGGGGACAGGCGAACTATGGCTACACCTTC. Its translation: CASRGQANYGYTF.

V gene TRBV7-9 combines with J gene TRBJ1-2, with 7 bases aligning to TRBD1. Unmatched junction bases numbered 2, after V lost 3 bases and J lost 7 bases. Germline V lookup: CDR1 SEHNR, CDR2 FQNEAQ (reference sequence). CDR3 size: 12 residues. CDR3 coding DNA: TGTGCCAGCAGCTTTAACAGGGGTGGCTACACCTTC. It encodes CASSFNRGGYTF.

The chain has TRBV27 and TRBJ2-7, with D perhaps TRBD1 or TRBD2 (7 bases each). This CDR3 contains 15 residues. V was clipped by 3 bases and J by 1 base, with 13 bases between them. Germline V lookup: CDR1 MNHEY, CDR2 SMNVEV (reference sequence). The CDR3 loop reads CASSFGRDSSYEQYF. CDR3 nucleotides: TGTGCCAGCAGTTTTGGGAGGGACAGTTCCTACGAGCAGTACTTC.

This clonotype has at least ten counts. The CDR3 coding sequence is TGTGCCAGCAGTCCCTATGGGAGCGGGAGATATGGGGAGCAGTACTTC. It translates to CASSPYGSGRYGEQYF. This rearrangement joins TRBV28 to TRBJ2-7; 8 bases are shared with TRBD2. Germline CDR1 and CDR2: MDHEN and SYDVKM. J gave up 7 bases and V 5 bases, and 16 bases lay outside the gene matches. This CDR3 spans 16 amino acids.

This clonotype has ten or more counts. The chain employs TRBV7-6 and TRBJ2-7; possibly TRBD2 for D (5 bases). Germline V lookup: CDR1 SGHVS, CDR2 FNYEAQ. The CDR3 has 12 residues. Between the trimmed V and J ends, which lost 5 bases and 5 bases, there was a span of 10 bases. In nucleotides, the CDR3 is TGTGCCAGCAGCCCCCGAGGGAACGAGCAGTACTTC. It translates to CASSPRGNEQYF.

This clonotype was seen only a few times. The chain couples TRBV10-3 to TRBJ1-4, with D unclear. This CDR3 region has 16 residues. CDR1 is ENHRY and CDR2 is SYGVKD in the germline V gene. The ends were cut back, 0 bases at V and 0 bases at J, with 8 bases in the middle. CDR3 nucleotides: TGTGCCATCAGTGAGTCGGGCGGGGCAACTAATGAAAAACTGTTTTTT. This encodes CAISESGGATNEKLFF.

This clonotype was seen ten or more times. This sequence joins TRBV24-1 and TRBJ2-3; weak D call: TRBD1 (6 bases). The CDR3 has 16 amino acids. Looked up from germline, CDR1 is KGHDR and CDR2 is SFDVKD. Trimming left V 1 base short and J 4 bases short, with 14 bases between. CDR3 residues: CATSDFSTGWADTQYF. The CDR3 DNA reads as TGTGCCACCAGTGATTTTAGTACAGGGTGGGCAGATACGCAGTATTTT.

This clonotype was counted ten times or more. V is TRBV30 and J is TRBJ2-7, with D possibly TRBD2 on 5 matching bases. Germline V gene sequence: CDR1 GTSNPN, CDR2 SVGIG (reference sequence). The V end lost 0 bases, the J end lost 0 bases, and 9 bases lay between the germline ends. CDR3 length: 14 residues. The CDR3 loop is CAWSVGGPSYEQYF. CDR3 in DNA: TGTGCCTGGAGTGTTGGCGGGCCCTCCTACGAGCAGTACTTC.

The table lists this clonotype with many counts. The V gene is TRBV20-1, the J gene TRBJ1-1; D is undetermined. There are 10 residues in the CDR3. The germline V gene has CDR1 DFQATT and CDR2 SNEGSKA (reference sequence). V was trimmed by 5 bases and J by 5 bases, leaving 6 bases between them. CDR3 DNA: TGCAGTGCTCCCGCGACTGAAGCTTTCTTT. Its translation is CSAPATEAFF.

This clonotype occurred a few times. V usage is TRBV5-1 and J usage is TRBJ1-1; a weak D match, TRBD1 (6 bases). V shed 0 bases and J shed 7 bases, with 13 bases lying between them. The germline CDR1 and CDR2 sequences are SGHRS and YFSETQ. This CDR3 region has 14 residues. This chain's CDR3 is CASSLDGGQGEAFF. In DNA, the CDR3 is TGCGCCAGCAGCTTGGATGGGGGGCAAGGTGAAGCTTTCTTT.